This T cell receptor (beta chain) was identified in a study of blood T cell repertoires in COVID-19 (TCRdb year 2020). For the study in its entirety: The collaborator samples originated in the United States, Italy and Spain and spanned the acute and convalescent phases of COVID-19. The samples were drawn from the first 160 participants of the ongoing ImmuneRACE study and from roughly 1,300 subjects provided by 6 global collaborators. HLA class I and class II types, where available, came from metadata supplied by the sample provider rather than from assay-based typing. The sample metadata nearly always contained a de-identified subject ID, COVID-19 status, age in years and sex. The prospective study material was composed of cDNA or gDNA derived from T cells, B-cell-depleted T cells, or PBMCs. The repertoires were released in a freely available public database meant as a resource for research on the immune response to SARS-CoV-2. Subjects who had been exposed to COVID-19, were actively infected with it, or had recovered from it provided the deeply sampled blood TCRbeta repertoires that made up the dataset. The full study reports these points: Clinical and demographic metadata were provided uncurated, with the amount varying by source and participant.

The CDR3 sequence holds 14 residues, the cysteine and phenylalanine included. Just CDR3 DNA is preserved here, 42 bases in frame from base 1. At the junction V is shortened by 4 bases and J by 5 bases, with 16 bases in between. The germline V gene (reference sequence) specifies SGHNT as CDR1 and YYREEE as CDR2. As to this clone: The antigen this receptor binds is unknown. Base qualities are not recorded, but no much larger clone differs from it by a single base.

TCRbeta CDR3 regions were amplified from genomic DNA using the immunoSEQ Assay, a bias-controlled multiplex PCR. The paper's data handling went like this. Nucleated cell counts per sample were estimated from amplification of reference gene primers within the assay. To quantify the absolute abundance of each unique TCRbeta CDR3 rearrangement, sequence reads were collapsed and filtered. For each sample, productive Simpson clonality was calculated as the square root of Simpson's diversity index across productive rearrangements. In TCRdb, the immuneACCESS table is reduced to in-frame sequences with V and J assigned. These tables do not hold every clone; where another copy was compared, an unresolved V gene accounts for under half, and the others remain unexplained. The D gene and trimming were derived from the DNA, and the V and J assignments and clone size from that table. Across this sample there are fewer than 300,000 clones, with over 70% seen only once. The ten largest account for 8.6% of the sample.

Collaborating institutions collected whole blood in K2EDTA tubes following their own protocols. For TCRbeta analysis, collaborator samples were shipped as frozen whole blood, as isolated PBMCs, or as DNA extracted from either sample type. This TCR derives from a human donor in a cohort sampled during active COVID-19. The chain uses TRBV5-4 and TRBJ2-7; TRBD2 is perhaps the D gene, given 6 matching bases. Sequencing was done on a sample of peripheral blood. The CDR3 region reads CASSPLPGVHEQYF. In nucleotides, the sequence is TGTGCCAGCAGCCCACTCCCGGGGGTCCACGAGCAGTACTTC. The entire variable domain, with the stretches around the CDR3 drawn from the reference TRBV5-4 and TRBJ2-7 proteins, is ETGVTQSPTHLIKTRGQQVTLRCSSQSGHNTVSWYQQALGQGPQFIFQYYREEENGRGNFPPRFSGLQFPNYSSELNVNALELDDSALYLCASSPLPGVHEQYFGPGTRLTVT.